These 29 T cell receptor beta chains share one sample of origin, sequenced in a study of technical replicates of blood from several donors. The assay was immunoSEQ multiplex PCR, and TCRdb's table has in-frame clones only and misses some. The sample carries about 68,000 clones, about 97% recorded once. The sequencing sample was made of T cells isolated from PBMCs. These receptors were obtained from a human donor in good health.

The chain couples TRBV7-6 to TRBJ2-6; a weak D match, TRBD2 (5 bases). Germline loops: CDR1 SGHVS, CDR2 FNYEAQ. The CDR3 covers 15 residues. Trimming cost V 3 bases and J 4 bases, with 10 bases left between them. In DNA form, the CDR3 reads TGTGCCAGCAGCTTTGGAGGAACCGGGGCCAACGTCCTGACTTTC. Translation gives CASSFGGTGANVLTF.

The rearrangement links TRBV28 to TRBJ2-3; 9 bases fit TRBD2. CDR3 length: 14 residues. Germline V lookup: CDR1 MDHEN, CDR2 SYDVKM. Trimming removed 7 bases from V and 1 base from J; junction bases left unmatched: 3. Here the CDR3 DNA reads TGTGCCAGCAAGGTAGCGGGAGGCACAGATACGCAGTATTTT. Amino acid sequence: CASKVAGGTDTQYF.

The CDR3 sequence: CASSLWPEAFF. DNA for the CDR3: TGTGCCAGCAGCCTCTGGCCTGAAGCTTTCTTT. The chain employs TRBV7-9 and TRBJ1-1; D unresolved. V was cut by 5 bases and J by 6 bases, with 7 bases left in between. CDR1 SEHNR and CDR2 FQNEAQ come from the germline V gene (reference sequence). CDR3 length: 11 amino acids.

This clone came up once. This chain uses TRBV18 with TRBJ1-1; 9 bases line up with TRBD1. Germline V lookup: CDR1 KGHSH, CDR2 LQKENI. The CDR3 runs to 14 residues. The junction had 5 bases not matched to a gene; V was cut back by 4 bases and J by 5 bases. CDR3 sequence reads: CASSLDRGSTEAFF. The DNA of the CDR3 is TGTGCCAGCTCACTGGACAGGGGAAGTACTGAAGCTTTCTTT.

V is TRBV27 and J is TRBJ2-7; 7 bases fit TRBD2. The CDR3 is 13 residues long. V lost 5 bases, J lost 6 bases, and 7 bases stayed unmatched. From germline, CDR1 is MNHEY and CDR2 SMNVEV (reference sequence). CDR3 nucleotide sequence: TGTGCCAGCAGTCTAGGACTAGTCGGCGAGCAGTACTTC. Protein product: CASSLGLVGEQYF.

This clone was detected once. The V gene is TRBV6-1, the J gene TRBJ1-1, with D uncertain. CDR1 is MNHNS and CDR2 is SASEGT in the germline V gene. Trimming removed 2 bases from V and 9 bases from J, with 13 bases in between. The CDR3 spans 13 residues. The CDR3 sequence: CASSESWAAQAFF. The DNA of the CDR3 is TGTGCCAGCAGTGAATCTTGGGCAGCCCAAGCTTTCTTT.

This clone was detected only once. V is TRBV2 and J is TRBJ1-1; D is unresolved. Trimming took 3 bases from V and 3 from J, leaving 8 bases between them. Germline CDR1 and CDR2: SNHLY and FYNNEI. This CDR3 is built from 13 residues. The CDR3 region is CASSEKEYTEAFF. The CDR3 DNA reads as TGTGCCAGCAGTGAGAAGGAGTACACTGAAGCTTTCTTT.

V is TRBV5-6 and J is TRBJ2-7, with a tentative D call TRBD2 (5 bases). V lost 1 base, J lost 0 bases, and 17 bases lay in between. This CDR3 spans 17 amino acids. Germline-derived CDR1 and CDR2 are SGHDT and YYEEEE. The CDR3 is CASSLSAISVYSYEQYF. The DNA for the CDR3 is TGTGCCAGCAGCTTGTCGGCGATTAGCGTTTACTCCTACGAGCAGTACTTC.

This chain connects TRBV19 to TRBJ1-5; 8 nucleotides line up with TRBD1. V lost 5 bases, J lost 6 bases, and 9 bases stayed unmatched. Germline V gene data show CDR1 as LNHDA and CDR2 as SQIVND (reference sequence). The CDR3 runs 15 residues. The CDR3 nucleotides read TGTGCCAGTAGTCGGGCCAGGGGGCAGGGTCAGCCCCAGCATTTT. It is translated as CASSRARGQGQPQHF.

This CDR3 is CASSQVQGPLYEQYF. As DNA, the CDR3 is TGCGCCAGCAGCCAAGTCCAGGGCCCTCTCTACGAGCAGTACTTC. The chain combines TRBV4-3 with TRBJ2-7; possible D gene TRBD1, 5 bases. The germline V gene encodes CDR1 LGHNA and CDR2 YSLEER. The CDR3 contains 15 residues. Trimming shortened V by 1 base and J by 3 bases, and 13 bases separated the two germline ends.

The table lists this clone with a count of one. The V gene is TRBV6-1, the J gene TRBJ1-2, with D tentatively TRBD1 (5 bases). V lost 1 base to trimming and J lost 2 bases, with 14 bases between them. CDR1 is MNHNS, CDR2 SASEGT, per germline. This CDR3 region has 16 residues. The CDR3 region has the DNA TGTGCCAGCAGTGAAGTCGGACAACCAAGGAACTATGGCTACACCTTC. Translation gives CASSEVGQPRNYGYTF.

The rearrangement joins TRBV29-1 to TRBJ1-4, with 8 bases identical to TRBD1. V was clipped by 5 bases and J by 8 bases; unmatched bases: 7. Per the germline V gene, CDR1 is SQVTM and CDR2 is ANQGSEA. CDR3 length equals 13 residues. CDR3 bases: TGCAGCGTTTACAGGCAGGGGGCGGAAAAACTGTTTTTT. It codes for CSVYRQGAEKLFF.

The chain has TRBV10-2 and TRBJ2-7; the match to TRBD2 covers 14 bases. This CDR3 has 14 residues. With 6 bases clipped from V and 5 bases from J, the junction kept 3 bases outside the gene matches. Germline CDR1 WSHSY, CDR2 SAAADI. The chain's CDR3 is CASSRTSGRNEQYF. DNA of the CDR3: TGCGCCAGCAGCCGGACTAGCGGGAGGAACGAGCAGTACTTC.

The V call is TRBV7-2, the J call TRBJ2-1; D call uncertain. CDR1 is SGHTA and CDR2 is FQGNSA in the germline V gene. The length of the CDR3 is 14 residues. V was pared by 1 base and J by 5 bases, with 9 bases between. Here the CDR3 DNA reads TGTGCCAGCAGCTTAGGTCTGAGTAACAATGAGCAGTTCTTC. Residues: CASSLGLSNNEQFF.

To note about this clone: The junction and the germline gene differ at one end; a read error may be behind it. The chain links TRBV28 to TRBJ1-2, with a tentative D call TRBD1 (6 bases). The CDR3 consists of 11 residues. CDR1 and CDR2 (germline): MDHEN, SYDVKM. CDR3 nucleotides: TGTGCCAGCAGCTTACGGACAGTTCCAATCTTC. Translating gives CASSLRTVPIF.

The chain joins TRBV30 to TRBJ2-5, with 7 bases identical to TRBD1. CDR1 and CDR2 from the germline V gene are GTSNPN and SVGIG (reference sequence). Trimming took 2 bases from V and 3 from J; bases not matched to a gene: 6. The CDR3 consists of 14 residues. The CDR3 is CAWSLGTAEETQYF. In DNA, the CDR3 is TGTGCCTGGAGTCTAGGGACAGCCGAAGAGACCCAGTACTTC.

The chain joins TRBV27 to TRBJ1-3, with D unclear. Germline V gives CDR1 MNHEY, CDR2 SMNVEV (reference sequence). Trimming shortened V by 0 bases and J by 4 bases, and 7 bases separated the two germline ends. The CDR3 has 14 residues. The CDR3 DNA sequence: TGTGCCAGCAGTTTATCTCGTCAGGGAAACACCATATATTTT. Encoded protein: CASSLSRQGNTIYF.

The chain couples TRBV7-9 to TRBJ1-5; D perhaps matches TRBD1 (5 bases). V was trimmed by 3 bases and J by 2 bases, leaving 11 bases between them. In germline, CDR1 is SEHNR, CDR2 FQNEAQ (reference sequence). The CDR3 sequence is 15 residues long. The CDR3 DNA reads as TGTGCCAGCAGCTTTGGGGGGATTGGCAATCAGCCCCAGCATTTT. Protein product: CASSFGGIGNQPQHF.

The chain uses TRBV2 and TRBJ2-6; no clear D gene. The CDR3 is 15 residues long. Germline V lookup: CDR1 SNHLY, CDR2 FYNNEI. Trimming took 7 bases from V and 0 from J, leaving 10 bases between them. The CDR3 sequence: CASNKLSSGANVLTF. Written as DNA, the CDR3 is TGTGCCAGCAATAAGCTCTCCTCTGGGGCCAACGTCCTGACTTTC. Looking up the rest from reference TRBV2 and TRBJ2-6 gives the full variable domain: EPEVTQTPSHQVTQMGQEVILRCVPISNHLYFYWYRQILGQKVEFLVSFYNNEISEKSEIFDDQFSVERPDGSNFTLKIRSTKLEDSAMYFCASNKLSSGANVLTFGAGSRLTVL.

The J gene is TRBJ2-7, the V gene TRBV29-1; D might be TRBD1 (6 bases). Germline CDR1 is SQVTM and CDR2 is ANQGSEA. V was cut by 7 bases and J by 7 bases, with 17 bases left in between. This CDR3 is built from 12 residues. CDR3 DNA sequence: TGCAGCGGTCAAACCCAGGGGATTGAGCAGTACTTC. This sequence encodes CSGQTQGIEQYF.

Only one count was recorded for this clone. This sequence joins TRBV6-5 and TRBJ2-1; tentative D call: TRBD1 (6 bases). V lost 4 bases to trimming and J lost 10 bases, with 14 bases between them. The germline gives CDR1 MNHEY, CDR2 SVGAGI. The CDR3 extends over 13 amino acids. The CDR3 region is CASSWYREGEQFF. In DNA, the CDR3 is TGTGCCAGCAGTTGGTACAGGGAAGGGGAGCAGTTCTTC.

This rearrangement joins TRBV9 to TRBJ1-5; 7 nucleotides agree with TRBD1. The V gene end was trimmed by 0 bases and the J gene end by 4 bases; junction bases not matched to a gene: 4. This CDR3 comprises 15 residues. CDR1 SGDLS and CDR2 YYNGEE come from the germline V gene. CDR3 bases: TGTGCCAGCAGCGTAGGGGACAGAAATAATCAGCCCCAGCATTTT. It translates to CASSVGDRNNQPQHF.

The chain is built from TRBV13 and TRBJ1-1, with D unresolved. Trimming stripped 0 bases from V and 11 bases from J, with 7 bases between. Germline-derived CDR1 and CDR2 are PRHDT and FYEKMQ (reference sequence). This CDR3 spans 11 amino acids. CDR3 in amino acids: CASSLGQVAFF. In DNA form, the CDR3 reads TGTGCCAGCAGCTTAGGGCAGGTCGCTTTCTTT.

The chain employs TRBV18 and TRBJ1-5; the D gene is possibly TRBD1 (5 bases). V was pared by 3 bases and J by 4 bases, with 13 bases between. Per the germline V gene, CDR1 is KGHSH and CDR2 is LQKENI. The CDR3 totals 15 residues. The CDR3 region has the DNA TGTGCCAGCTCACCCCAGGGTAACGGTAATCAGCCCCAGCATTTT. Protein product: CASSPQGNGNQPQHF.

The chain joins TRBV5-4 to TRBJ2-7, with 7 bases lining up with TRBD1. This CDR3 is 14 amino acids long. V was pared by 2 bases and J by 0 bases, with 2 bases of the junction left unmatched. Germline V gene sequence: CDR1 SGHNT, CDR2 YYREEE (reference sequence). CDR3 sequence: CASSLGTASYEQYF. The CDR3 DNA reads TGTGCCAGCAGCTTAGGGACAGCCTCCTACGAGCAGTACTTC. The whole variable domain, filled in from reference TRBV5-4 and TRBJ2-7, reads ETGVTQSPTHLIKTRGQQVTLRCSSQSGHNTVSWYQQALGQGPQFIFQYYREEENGRGNFPPRFSGLQFPNYSSELNVNALELDDSALYLCASSLGTASYEQYFGPGTRLTVT.

The rearrangement joins TRBV6-5 to TRBJ2-7, with D perhaps matching TRBD1 (6 bases). The CDR3 contains 15 residues. Trimming took 0 bases from V and 4 from J, leaving 13 bases between them. Germline lookup yields CDR1 MNHEY and CDR2 SVGAGI. The chain's CDR3 is CASSYSIAGTYEQYF. CDR3 in DNA: TGTGCCAGCAGTTACTCGATTGCAGGGACATACGAGCAGTACTTC.

The CDR3 DNA reads TGTGCCAGGCCCGGGACGGACGGCCCCCGGGAGGTCTACGAGCAGTACTTC. Its protein product is CARPGTDGPREVYEQYF. This chain uses TRBV19 with TRBJ2-7; 7 positions match TRBD2. The junction had 20 bases not matched to a gene; V was cut back by 9 bases and J by 3 bases. This CDR3 region has 17 residues. Germline V CDR1 and CDR2: LNHDA, SQIVND (reference sequence).

The rearrangement links TRBV5-6 to TRBJ2-5, with D maybe TRBD1 (7 bases). From germline, CDR1 is SGHDT and CDR2 YYEEEE. Trimming cost V 6 bases and J 7 bases, with 25 bases left between them. This CDR3 is built from 16 residues. The CDR3 coding sequence is TGTGCCAGCATCAAGGGGGACTCCACAGGGGTGCGGACCCAGTACTTC. Amino acid sequence: CASIKGDSTGVRTQYF.

This chain's CDR3 is CASSTRINSYEQYF. CDR3 bases: TGTGCCAGCAGTACCAGGATTAACTCCTACGAGCAGTACTTC. The chain is built from TRBV25-1 and TRBJ2-7, with D unclear. The CDR3 sequence is 14 residues long. V dropped 5 bases and J dropped 0 bases, with 11 bases sitting between them. Germline-derived CDR1 and CDR2 are MGHDK and SYGVNS.